This T cell receptor (beta chain) comes out of a study of control samples from healthy donors and cancer patients. This clone was recorded only once. Some clones are missing from TCRdb's copy, which holds only in-frame ones; the method was immunoSEQ multiplex PCR. The table includes about 110,000 clones, approximately 90% detected once. CDR1 SGHRS and CDR2 YFSETQ come from the germline V gene. V lost 3 bases and J lost 2; bases outside the gene matches: 4. This CDR3 spans 14 amino acids. The receptor comes from a human donor in good health. The donor label of this sample is uncertain. Sequencing was carried out using blood. The chain links TRBV5-1 to TRBJ2-7; 8 bases align to TRBD1. In DNA form, the CDR3 reads TGCGCCAGCAGCTCTAAACAGGGGGCCTACGAGCAGTACTTC. This sequence encodes CASSSKQGAYEQYF.